This T cell receptor beta chain was documented in a study of shared clonotypes between healthy human individuals. Study findings and constraints: Tissue TCR repertoires likely differ from these blood-only repertoires. The low donor count limited represented genetic and exposure-history diversity.

The sample holds a few counts of this clone. As yet, its antigen is unknown. Per the germline V gene, CDR1 is SGHTA and CDR2 is FQGNSA. The CDR3 is 13 amino acids. V lost 3 bases and J lost 4, with 9 bases in between. Nashville, Tennessee was home to all donors, each a Caucasian adult. For every subset, genomic DNA was evenly distributed across several immunoSEQ plates. Assay used: immunoSEQ multiplex PCR; TCRdb lists only in-frame clones, some missing. The sample gives hundreds of thousands of clones, 73% of which show up once; around 1.8% is in the top ten. Input material: memory CD4+ T cells sorted from blood. Subset indicated: CD45RA-negative fraction. The chain is built from TRBV7-2 and TRBJ1-1; D is possibly TRBD1 (6 bases). This clonotype was sampled from a woman aged 30 to 39 in good health. CDR3 loop: CASSLDSFTEAFF. The CDR3 DNA is TGTGCCAGCAGCTTGGACAGTTTCACTGAAGCTTTCTTT. Combining the CDR3 with reference TRBV7-2 and TRBJ1-1 gives the whole variable domain GAGVSQSPSNKVTEKGKDVELRCDPISGHTALYWYRQSLGQGLEFLIYFQGNSAPDKSGLPSDRFSAERTGGSVSTLTIQRTQQEDSAVYLCASSLDSFTEAFFGQGTRLTVV.